The present entry profiles one TCR beta chain with its context. This clonotype was seen a few times. Its antigen remains undetermined. Base qualities are not at hand, and no much larger clone is one base apart. All donors were healthy Caucasians. The twin cohort consisted of three pairs of female monozygotic twins, all aged roughly 18 to 30 years. Peripheral blood mononuclear cells were used as the source from which RNA for TCR libraries was isolated. The data were obtained in a study of identical twins (dated by TCRdb to the mid-2010s). The study in broad terms: To test whether fetal clonotypes persist, this study deep-sequenced TCR alpha and beta repertoires from monozygotic twins, from unrelated adults of various ages, and from cord blood. To rule out contamination, the twin experiments were replicated at different times with different library preparation protocols. The full study reports these points: Fewer insertions were carried by abundant cord blood beta clonotypes; a weaker similar trend was observed in young adult naive repertoires, while no such trend was observed in memory repertoires. A weaker excess of twin sharing was found in beta out-of-frame sequences because the signal-to-noise ratio was lowered by fewer shared sequences. Because the same donors could not be followed over many years, conclusions were based on cross-sectional statistical analysis. In monozygotic twins, out-of-frame TCR alpha sharing was systematically underestimated by recombination models, although the models agreed with sharing between unrelated individuals. Zero-insertion analyses could be partly confounded by invariant T cells such as MAIT and iNKT, although diverse VJ usage argued against such confounding for most clonotypes. Compared with coincidental sharing between unrelated individuals, an excess of low generation-probability sequences was observed among out-of-frame TCR alpha sequences shared between twins.

The library was built by means of 5' RACE. Sequencing was performed on an Illumina HiSeq 2000. Template switching added a universal primer binding site, and the final cDNA carried a unique molecular identifier that allowed TCR cDNA molecules to be counted accurately. Specific primers in the conserved constant-segment region were used to synthesize first-strand cDNA for the TCR alpha and beta chains. To control for contamination, each cDNA library was double barcoded with a SMART-Mk sample barcode plus Illumina barcodes. TruSeq adapter sequences along with Illumina sample barcodes were introduced in two successive PCR steps. The TCR alpha and beta cDNA libraries were sequenced on the Illumina HiSeq platform using custom primers. Per the source publication's procedure: Unique molecular identifiers were extracted from raw reads with MiGEC, and CDR3 positions were determined with MiXCR. For each individual, recombination models were inferred using an EM algorithm with the repgenHMM and IGoR tools. The analysis of shared clonotypes was done with the tcR package in R, with sharing normalized by the product of cloneset sizes. To study raw recombination without the effects of thymic and clonal selection, out-of-frame nonproductive sequences were analyzed. The public reads were reprocessed in TCRdb via fastp at Q25 and MiXCR, keeping in-frame beta chains. Rows are combined by CDR3 protein, so each entry shows the most common genes and DNA. The V and J calls and clone size are TCRdb's, not the authors'. In this sample the table shows some 600,000 distinct CDR3 sequences, under 8.5% of which occur a single time. Clones ranked in the top ten supply 1.6% of the sample.

V loses 3 bases, J loses 8 bases, and the germline ends lie 14 bases apart. The germline V gene specifies ENHRY as CDR1 and SYGVKD as CDR2. The CDR3 goes from the cysteine to the phenylalanine over 14 residues. The sequence is cut down to CDR3 DNA, 42 bases in frame from base 1. The data also belong to a second study, concerning yellow fever vaccine responses in identical twins. As the second paper documents: According to the authors, the vaccine-induced T cell response in identical twins seemed to be partly convergent and partly specific to each individual. Focusing on identical twins, the study followed the T cell clones that responded to the vaccine, and did so with precision.

This TCR came from a woman aged 18-29 years in good health. Specimen: PBMCs. Recombination connected TRBV10-3 to TRBJ2-1, and TRBD2 may be the D gene, going by 6 matching bases. The CDR3 region: CAISDLANNDEQFF. The nucleotide sequence is TGTGCCATCAGTGATCTAGCGAATAATGATGAGCAGTTCTTC.